This T cell receptor beta chain came from a study of T cell repertoires in cytomegalovirus infection. Study-wide context: Indications came from public TCR beta signatures; they pointed to CMV infection and to a matching HLA type. Regarding the study as a whole: Clonotypes of TCR beta that were HLA-C-restricted and CMV-specific dominated the ex vivo response. Based on cumulative public TCR beta family frequency, carriers of CMV plus the relevant HLA were identified.

TCRdb reanalysed the reads using MiXCR and keeps one entry per CDR3 protein. Among 150,000 to 200,000 distinct CDR3 sequences listed, roughly 20% were seen once. The CDR3 runs to 14 residues. Germline lookup yields CDR1 MDHEN and CDR2 SYDVKM. Deletions cut 6 bases from V and 3 bases from J, with 14 bases between. A word on this clonotype: Its antigen is unknown.

The chain has TRBV28 and TRBJ1-2; D unclear. This sequence was found in a human donor in good health (CMV status not recorded). Some clones in this sample may be carry-over from other donors' samples. Source material: PBMCs. CDR3 DNA: TGTGCCAGCAGCGCTTGGGCTTTTGACTATGGCTACACCTTC. Translation gives CASSAWAFDYGYTF.